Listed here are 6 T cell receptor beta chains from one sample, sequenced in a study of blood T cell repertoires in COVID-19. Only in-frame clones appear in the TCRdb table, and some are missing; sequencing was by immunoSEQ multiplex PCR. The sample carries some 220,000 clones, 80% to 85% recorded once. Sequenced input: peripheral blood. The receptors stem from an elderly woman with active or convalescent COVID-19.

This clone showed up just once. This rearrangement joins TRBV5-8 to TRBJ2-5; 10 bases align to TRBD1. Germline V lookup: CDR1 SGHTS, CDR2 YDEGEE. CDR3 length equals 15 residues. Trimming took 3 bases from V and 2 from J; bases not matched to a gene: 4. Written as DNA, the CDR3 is TGTGCCAGCAGCTCAGACAGGGGGCGACAAGAGACCCAGTACTTC. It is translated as CASSSDRGRQETQYF. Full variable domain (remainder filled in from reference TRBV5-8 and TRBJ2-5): EAGVTQSPTHLIKTRGQQATLRCSPISGHTSVYWYQQALGLGLQFLLWYDEGEERNRGNFPPRFSGRQFPNYSSELNVNALELEDSALYLCASSSDRGRQETQYFGPGTRLLVL.

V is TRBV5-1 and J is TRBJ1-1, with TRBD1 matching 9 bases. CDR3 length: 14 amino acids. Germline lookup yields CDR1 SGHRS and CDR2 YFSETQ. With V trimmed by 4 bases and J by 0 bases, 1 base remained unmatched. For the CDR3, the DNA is TGCGCCAGCAGCCGGGACAGGGTGAACACTGAAGCTTTCTTT. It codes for CASSRDRVNTEAFF.

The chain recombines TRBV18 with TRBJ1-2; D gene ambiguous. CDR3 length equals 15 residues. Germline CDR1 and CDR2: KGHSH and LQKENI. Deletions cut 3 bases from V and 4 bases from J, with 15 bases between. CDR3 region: CASSPTESAPYGYTF. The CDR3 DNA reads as TGTGCCAGCTCACCGACGGAGTCCGCCCCCTATGGCTACACCTTC.

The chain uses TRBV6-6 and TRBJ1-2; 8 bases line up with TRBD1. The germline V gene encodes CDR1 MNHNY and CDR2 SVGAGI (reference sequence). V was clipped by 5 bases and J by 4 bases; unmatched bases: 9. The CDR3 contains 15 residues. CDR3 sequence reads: CASSRRQGLTYGYTF. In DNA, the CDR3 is TGTGCCAGCAGTCGGCGACAGGGGTTAACCTATGGCTACACCTTC.

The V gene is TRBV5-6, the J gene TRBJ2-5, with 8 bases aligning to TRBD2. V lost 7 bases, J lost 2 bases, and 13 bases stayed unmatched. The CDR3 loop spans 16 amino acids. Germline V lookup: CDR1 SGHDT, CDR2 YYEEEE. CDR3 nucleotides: TGTGCCAGCCACCTCCGCGGGGGGACGGGGCAAGAGACCCAGTACTTC. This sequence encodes CASHLRGGTGQETQYF.

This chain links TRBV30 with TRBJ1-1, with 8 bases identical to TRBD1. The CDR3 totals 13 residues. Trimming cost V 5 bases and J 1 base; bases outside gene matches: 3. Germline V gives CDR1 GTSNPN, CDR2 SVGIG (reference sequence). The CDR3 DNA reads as TGTGCCTGGGGGGGGACAGGGAACACTGAAGCTTTCTTT. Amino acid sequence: CAWGGTGNTEAFF. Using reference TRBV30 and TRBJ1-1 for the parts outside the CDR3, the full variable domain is SQTIHQWPATLVQPVGSPLSLECTVEGTSNPNLYWYRQAAGRGLQLLFYSVGIGQISSEVPQNLSASRPQDRQFILSSKKLLLSDSGFYLCAWGGTGNTEAFFGQGTRLTVV.